This entry features one T cell receptor beta chain sequence. These data originate in a study of patients and donors after allogeneic stem cell transplantation. MiXCR was run by TCRdb on the RT-PCR reads, yielding one entry per CDR3 protein. In the table there are under 170,000 distinct CDR3 sequences, about two fifths of which are singletons. Trimming removed 6 bases at V and 2 bases at J, with 10 bases between. CDR1 LGHNT and CDR2 FRNRAP come from the germline V gene. The CDR3 contains 13 residues. The clonotype originates from a human donor who was either an allogeneic HSCT recipient or a stem cell or donor lymphocyte infusion donor (not recorded which). It is not recorded whose cells these are; they may come from a transplant donor. Input material: blood, either unsorted or a sorted T cell fraction (not recorded which). J is TRBJ1-1 and V is TRBV12-5; tentatively, D is TRBD1 (6 bases). The CDR3 sequence: CASGLGHNTEAFF. As DNA, the CDR3 is TGTGCTAGTGGACTGGGACACAACACTGAAGCTTTCTTT.